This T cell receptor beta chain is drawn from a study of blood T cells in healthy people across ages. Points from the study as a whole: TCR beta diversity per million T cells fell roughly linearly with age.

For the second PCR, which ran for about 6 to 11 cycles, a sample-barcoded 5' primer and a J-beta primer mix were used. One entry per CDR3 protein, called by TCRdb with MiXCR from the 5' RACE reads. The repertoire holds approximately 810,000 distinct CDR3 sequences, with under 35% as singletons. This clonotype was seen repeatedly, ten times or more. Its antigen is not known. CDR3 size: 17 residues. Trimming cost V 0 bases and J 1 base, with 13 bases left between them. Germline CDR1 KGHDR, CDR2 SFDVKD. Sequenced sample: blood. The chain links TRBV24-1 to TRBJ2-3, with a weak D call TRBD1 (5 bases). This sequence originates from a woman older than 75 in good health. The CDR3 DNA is TGTGCCACCAGTGATTTGGGGCGTGGGGCCGGCACAGATACGCAGTATTTT. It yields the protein CATSDLGRGAGTDTQYF.